This note documents a single TCR beta chain sequence. The data were taken from a study of beta chain features in type 1 diabetes. Expressed TCRB transcripts were sequenced after all isolated RNA was converted to cDNA. Sequencing was performed with immunoSEQ multiplex PCR; in TCRdb, only in-frame clones are kept and a portion is missing. The sample lists 200,000 to 250,000 clones; over 7.5% were seen once. Germline V gives CDR1 SGHRS, CDR2 YFSETQ. The CDR3 runs to 16 residues. V was clipped by 4 bases and J by 0 bases, with 16 bases between them. The TCR sequence derives from a woman aged 18-29 years in good health. V gene TRBV5-1 combines with J gene TRBJ1-1, with D uncertain. Sequencing input: naive CD4+ T cells from blood. The CDR3 coding sequence is TGCGCCAGCAGCCCTACAACGTGGGCCATGAACACTGAAGCTTTCTTT. The encoded protein is CASSPTTWAMNTEAFF.